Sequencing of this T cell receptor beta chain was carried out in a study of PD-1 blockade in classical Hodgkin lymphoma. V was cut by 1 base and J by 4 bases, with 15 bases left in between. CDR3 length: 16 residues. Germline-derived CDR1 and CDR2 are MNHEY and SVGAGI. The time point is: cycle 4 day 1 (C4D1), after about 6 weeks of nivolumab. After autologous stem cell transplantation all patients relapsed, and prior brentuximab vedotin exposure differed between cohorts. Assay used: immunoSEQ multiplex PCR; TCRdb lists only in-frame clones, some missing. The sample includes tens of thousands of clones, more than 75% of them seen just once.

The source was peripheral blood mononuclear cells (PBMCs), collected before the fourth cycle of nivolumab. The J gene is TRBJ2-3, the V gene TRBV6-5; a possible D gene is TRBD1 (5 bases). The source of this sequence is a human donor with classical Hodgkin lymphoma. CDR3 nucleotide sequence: TGTGCCAGCAGTTACTTAAATTCAGGGCGCCCAGATACGCAGTATTTT. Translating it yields CASSYLNSGRPDTQYF.